This T cell receptor beta chain was identified during a study of human T cells and chemical hapten exposure. Across the study: For sensitization, 2% DPC was applied to an approximately 2 cm by approximately 2 cm patch of upper inner arm skin. General study points: With DPC sensitization, TCRs exceeding 1 in 1000 frequency showed no change.

Sample time point: patch test 2, 6 weeks after DPC sensitization. Sample treatment: therapeutic diphenylcyclopropenone sensitization with weekly scalp DPC. TCRdb re-derived calls from the RACE reads in MiXCR, one entry per CDR3 protein. The table lists approximately 82,000 distinct CDR3 sequences, 5% to 8.5% of them singletons. At least ten counts were recorded for this clonotype. Its antigen is still unknown. The CDR3 length is 14 residues. V was clipped by 8 bases and J by 4 bases, with 12 bases between them. Germline values: CDR1 SNHLY, CDR2 FYNNEI. The input for sequencing was whole blood, taken in connection with sensitization to the hapten diphenylcyclopropenone (DPC). This chain connects TRBV2 to TRBJ2-6; unclear D gene. This TCR was recovered from a woman aged 25 to 45 with alopecia areata. Some clones in this sample may be carry-over from other donors' samples. CDR3 in DNA: TGTGCCAGCCATGTTGTGACCGGGGCCAACGTCCTGACTTTC. Encoded protein: CASHVVTGANVLTF.